This T cell receptor (beta chain) was sequenced during a study of blood T cell repertoires in COVID-19. Whole-study context: Sample material is recorded as cDNA or gDNA derived from T cells, B-cell-depleted T cells, or PBMCs.

Libraries were prepared by immunoSEQ multiplex PCR; TCRdb keeps only in-frame clonotypes and omits some of them. The sample lists over 120,000 clones, roughly 80% seen once, with 3% to 3.5% in the top ten. Sequenced input: peripheral blood. The receptor comes from a woman at least 80 years old with acute or convalescent COVID-19.

The CDR3 DNA reads as TGCAGCGTTGAAGTGGGCAGGGACTCCTACGAGCAGTACTTC. Encoded protein: CSVEVGRDSYEQYF. The chain joins TRBV29-1 to TRBJ2-7; perhaps TRBD1 as D (5 bases). V was trimmed by 1 base and J by 0 bases, leaving 10 bases between them. Germline V gives CDR1 SQVTM, CDR2 ANQGSEA. This CDR3 is 14 amino acids long.